This TCR beta chain comes out of a study of response to subunit inactivated influenza vaccine. Study-wide results and limits: Authors suggested each seasonal influenza vaccination recruits few new T cells.

In TCRdb, the RT-PCR reads were re-called with MiXCR into one record per CDR3 protein. The sample includes 500,000 to 600,000 distinct CDR3 sequences, about 10% seen only once; the top ten take 8% to 13%. This CDR3 contains 17 residues. V lost 7 bases and J lost 8; bases outside the gene matches: 19. Germline-derived CDR1 and CDR2 are SEHNR and FQNEAQ (reference sequence). In its sample, this clonotype was seen a few times. The antigen is not known. This sample also appeared in a second study, on T cells expressing NK-cell markers. That report notes: TCR beta cDNA was made by 5'RACE template switching with UMIs. Sorted CD3+CD56+NKG2C+, CD3+CD56+NKG2C- and CD3+CD56-NKG2C+ T cells provided the TCR beta repertoires. Dominance of the CD3+CD56-NKG2C+ fraction by these clonotypes also held in four donors.

The source of this sequence is a man between 50 and 59 years old who received an inactivated influenza vaccine. V and J are TRBV7-9 and TRBJ2-1; 8 positions match TRBD2. The sequencing here drew on PBMCs from blood, taken on the day of vaccination. The CDR3 coding sequence is TGTGCCAGCACCAGGGGTAGCGGGATTCTAGGTCTGGATGAGCAGTTCTTC. This translates into CASTRGSGILGLDEQFF.